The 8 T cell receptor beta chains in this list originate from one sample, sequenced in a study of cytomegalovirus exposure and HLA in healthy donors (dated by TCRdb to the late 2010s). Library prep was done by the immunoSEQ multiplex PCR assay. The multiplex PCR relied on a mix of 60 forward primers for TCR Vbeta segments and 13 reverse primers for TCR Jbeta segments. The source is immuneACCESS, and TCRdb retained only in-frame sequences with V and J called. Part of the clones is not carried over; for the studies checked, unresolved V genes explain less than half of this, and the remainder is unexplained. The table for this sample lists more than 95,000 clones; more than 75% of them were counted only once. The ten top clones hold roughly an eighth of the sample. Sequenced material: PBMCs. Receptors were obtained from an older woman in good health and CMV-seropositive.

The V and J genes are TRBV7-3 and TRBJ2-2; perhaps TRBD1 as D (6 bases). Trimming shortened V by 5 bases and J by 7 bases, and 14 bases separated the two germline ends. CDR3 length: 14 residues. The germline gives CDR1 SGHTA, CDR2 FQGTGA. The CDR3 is CASSRTGQGGELFF. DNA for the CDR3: TGTGCCAGCAGCCGTACAGGGCAGGGCGGGGAGCTGTTTTTT.

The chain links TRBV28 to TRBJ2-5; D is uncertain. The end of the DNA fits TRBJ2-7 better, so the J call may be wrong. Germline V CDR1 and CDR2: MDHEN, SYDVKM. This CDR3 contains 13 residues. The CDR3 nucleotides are TGTGCCAGCACATTACAGAACTCCTACGAGCAGTACTTC. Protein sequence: CASTLQNSYEQYF.

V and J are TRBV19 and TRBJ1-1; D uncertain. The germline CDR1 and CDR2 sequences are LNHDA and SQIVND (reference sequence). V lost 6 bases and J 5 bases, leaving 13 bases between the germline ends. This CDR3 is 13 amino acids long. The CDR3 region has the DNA TGTGCCAGTAGCCGATCGGGGAGAACTGAAGCTTTCTTT. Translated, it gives CASSRSGRTEAFF.

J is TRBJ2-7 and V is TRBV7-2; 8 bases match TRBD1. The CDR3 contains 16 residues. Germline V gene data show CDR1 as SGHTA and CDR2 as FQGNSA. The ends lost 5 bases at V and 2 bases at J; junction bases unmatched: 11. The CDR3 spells CASSTAVGQGTYEQYF. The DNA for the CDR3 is TGTGCCAGCAGCACCGCTGTCGGACAGGGAACCTACGAGCAGTACTTC. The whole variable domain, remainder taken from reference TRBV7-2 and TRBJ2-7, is GAGVSQSPSNKVTEKGKDVELRCDPISGHTALYWYRQSLGQGLEFLIYFQGNSAPDKSGLPSDRFSAERTGGSVSTLTIQRTQQEDSAVYLCASSTAVGQGTYEQYFGPGTRLTVT.

The CDR3 DNA sequence: TGTGCCAGCAGTTCGGGGGGCTACGAGCAGTACTTC. Translated, it gives CASSSGGYEQYF. The rearrangement uses TRBV27 and TRBJ2-7, with 7 bases matching TRBD2. The germline V gene encodes CDR1 MNHEY and CDR2 SMNVEV (reference sequence). The junction had 0 bases not matched to a gene; V was cut back by 4 bases and J by 3 bases. The CDR3 covers 12 residues.

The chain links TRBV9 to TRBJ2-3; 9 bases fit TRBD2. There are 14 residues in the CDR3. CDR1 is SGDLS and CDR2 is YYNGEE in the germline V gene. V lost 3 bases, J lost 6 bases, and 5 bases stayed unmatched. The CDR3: CASSASGVGDTQYF. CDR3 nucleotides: TGTGCCAGCAGCGCTAGCGGGGTGGGGGATACGCAGTATTTT.

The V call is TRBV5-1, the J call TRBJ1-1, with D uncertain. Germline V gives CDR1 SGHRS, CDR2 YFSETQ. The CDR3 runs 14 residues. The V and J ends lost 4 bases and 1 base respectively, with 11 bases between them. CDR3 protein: CASSPTPGNTEAFF. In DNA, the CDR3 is TGCGCCAGCAGCCCCACCCCAGGGAACACTGAAGCTTTCTTT.

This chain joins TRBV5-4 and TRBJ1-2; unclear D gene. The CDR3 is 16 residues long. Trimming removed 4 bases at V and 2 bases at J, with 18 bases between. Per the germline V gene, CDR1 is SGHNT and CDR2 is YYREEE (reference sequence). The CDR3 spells CASSTLLSTENYGYTF. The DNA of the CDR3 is TGTGCCAGCAGCACCCTACTATCGACGGAGAACTATGGCTACACCTTC.